The rows below give T cell receptor beta chains drawn from one sample of a study of T cell responses to AZD1222 COVID-19 vaccine. Sequenced by immunoSEQ multiplex PCR; TCRdb stores in-frame clones only, minus some. The profile shows tens of thousands of clones, around nine tenths of them singletons. Sequencing used peripheral blood, obtained on day 0 of AZD1222 vaccination. The receptor source for this set is an adult in good health. The CDR3 runs from the conserved cysteine through the conserved F or W. A D gene is named only where the DNA matches it firmly. Clone size appears in some rows only: once, few, many, or a class for an expanded clone.

TRBV5-4,TRBJ2-1,NA,NA,CASSPTLQKTNEQFF,TGTGCCAGCAGCCCAACATTGCAGAAAACCAATGAGCAGTTCTTC
TRBV5-6,TRBJ2-1,NA,once,CASSLGQGSYNEQFF,TGTGCCAGCAGCTTGGGTCAGGGCTCCTACAATGAGCAGTTCTTC
TRBV4-2,TRBJ2-7,NA,NA,CASSQEFVSYEQYF,TGTGCCAGCAGCCAAGAGTTCGTATCCTACGAGCAGTACTTC
TRBV7-9,TRBJ2-1,TRBD1,NA,CASIMTGGEGKQFF,TGTGCCAGCATAATGACAGGGGGCGAGGGCAAGCAGTTCTTC
TRBV5-1,TRBJ2-5,TRBD1,NA,CASSFGGTGVQETQYF,TGCGCCAGCAGCTTCGGAGGGACAGGCGTCCAAGAGACCCAGTACTTC
TRBV3-1/TRBV3-2,TRBJ2-7,NA,NA,CASSQSGWEQYF,TGTGCCAGCAGCCAATCAGGGTGGGAGCAGTACTTC
TRBV5-1,TRBJ1-6,TRBD1,NA,CASSLEGAGNSPLHF,TGCGCCAGCAGCTTGGAGGGGGCCGGCAATTCACCCCTCCACTTT
TRBV3-1/TRBV3-2,TRBJ1-2,NA,NA,CASSPPYTF,TGTGCCAGCAGCCCTCCCTACACCTTC
TRBV27,TRBJ2-5,TRBD1,NA,CASSPGQEWETQYF,TGTGCCAGCAGTCCGGGACAGGAATGGGAGACCCAGTACTTC
TRBV5-1,TRBJ2-4,TRBD1,NA,CASSETYRGGIQYF,TGCGCCAGCAGCGAGACCTACAGGGGCGGCATTCAGTACTTC
TRBV24-1,TRBJ2-2,TRBD1,NA,CATSGDRDNTGELFF,TGTGCCACCAGTGGGGACAGGGATAACACCGGGGAGCTGTTTTTT
TRBV7-2,TRBJ1-2,NA,NA,CASSSMQGYGYTF,TGTGCCAGCAGCTCCATGCAGGGTTATGGCTACACCTTC
TRBV4-2,TRBJ1-1,TRBD1,NA,CASSQNSGQGGTEAFF,TGTGCCAGCAGCCAAAATTCCGGACAGGGTGGCACTGAAGCTTTCTTT
TRBV5-1,TRBJ1-3,TRBD1,NA,CASGTGEAGNTIYF,TGCGCCTCCGGGACAGGGGAGGCTGGAAACACCATATATTTT
TRBV18,TRBJ1-2,NA,NA,CASSDNGGASGYTF,TGTGCCAGCTCAGACAATGGGGGGGCAAGTGGCTACACCTTC
TRBV11-3,TRBJ2-1,NA,NA,CASSLGGIGGLGEQFF,TGTGCCAGCAGCTTAGGAGGTATCGGGGGATTGGGTGAGCAGTTCTTC
TRBV4-3,TRBJ2-2,NA,NA,CASSQEQERATGELFF,TGCGCCAGCAGCCAAGAGCAAGAGCGGGCTACCGGGGAGCTGTTTTTT
TRBV7-9,TRBJ2-7,NA,NA,CASSPVYEQYF,TGTGCCAGCAGCCCCGTTTACGAGCAGTACTTC
TRBV5-1,TRBJ2-3,NA,NA,CASCEQGGSTDTQYF,TGCGCCAGCTGTGAACAGGGGGGGAGCACAGATACGCAGTATTTT
TRBV7-9,TRBJ1-2,NA,once,CASSPGFYGYTF,TGTGCCAGCAGTCCTGGGTTCTATGGCTACACCTTC
TRBV27,TRBJ1-6,TRBD1,once,CASSWGTVLSPLHF,TGTGCCAGCAGTTGGGGGACAGTACTTTCACCCCTCCACTTT
TRBV7-9,TRBJ2-7,NA,NA,CASSLDRLGEQYF,TGTGCCAGCAGCTTAGACAGGCTTGGCGAGCAGTACTTC
TRBV19,TRBJ1-5,NA,NA,CASSLGLNQPQHF,TGTGCCAGTAGTCTGGGGCTCAATCAGCCCCAGCATTTT
TRBV28,TRBJ2-7,TRBD2,NA,CASSSGLARNEQYF,TGTGCCAGCAGTTCGGGACTAGCGAGGAACGAGCAGTACTTC
TRBV11-2,TRBJ2-7,NA,NA,CASSLVSGSSTYEQYF,TGTGCCAGCAGCTTAGTTTCAGGGAGTTCGACCTACGAGCAGTACTTC
TRBV21-1,TRBJ1-1,NA,NA,CASSKGRKDEAFF,TGTGCCAGCAGCAAAGGAAGGAAGGATGAAGCTTTCTTT
TRBV4-3,TRBJ1-2,NA,NA,CASSQGDYGYTF,TGCGCCAGCAGCCAAGGTGACTATGGCTACACCTTC